The 28 T cell receptor beta chains reported below all come from one sample, sequenced in a study of blood T cell repertoires in COVID-19. Clones were sequenced by immunoSEQ multiplex PCR, and TCRdb holds only the in-frame ones, with some missing. The sample records around 370,000 clones, about 90% being singletons. Sequencing used peripheral blood. These receptors came from a woman in her 70s with COVID-19, enrolled during active disease.

V usage is TRBV18 and J usage is TRBJ1-1; the D gene is possibly TRBD1 (5 bases). Trimming shortened V by 6 bases and J by 5 bases, and 13 bases separated the two germline ends. Germline values: CDR1 KGHSH, CDR2 LQKENI. CDR3 length: 13 residues. CDR3 nucleotides: TGTGCCAGCTCTCCTGGGGGGAAGACTGAAGCTTTCTTT. As protein: CASSPGGKTEAFF.

The V gene is TRBV9, the J gene TRBJ2-3; TRBD2 agrees at 7 bases. The CDR3 extends over 16 amino acids. With 2 bases clipped from V and 1 base from J, the junction kept 7 bases outside the gene matches. Germline V gives CDR1 SGDLS, CDR2 YYNGEE. The CDR3 protein is CASSVFSSGGTDTQYF. The CDR3 bases are TGTGCCAGCAGCGTTTTTTCAAGCGGGGGCACAGATACGCAGTATTTT.

CDR3 coding DNA: TGTGCCAGCAGTGAACCGGGACAGGGGTGGTCACCCCTCCACTTT. Encoded protein: CASSEPGQGWSPLHF. This sequence joins TRBV25-1 and TRBJ1-6; 10 nucleotides align to TRBD1. CDR3 size: 15 residues. The J segment lost 10 bases and the V segment lost 2 bases, leaving 5 bases of the junction unmatched. CDR1 is MGHDK, CDR2 SYGVNS, per germline.

CDR3 residues: CASSSPRGSEAFF. The CDR3 nucleotides read TGTGCCAGCAGCTCTCCGCGGGGGTCGGAAGCTTTCTTT. V gene TRBV7-9 combines with J gene TRBJ1-1; TRBD1 is a possible D gene (5 bases). Germline V gene data show CDR1 as SEHNR and CDR2 as FQNEAQ (reference sequence). Trimming removed 4 bases from V and 8 bases from J, with 14 bases in between. This CDR3 spans 13 amino acids.

The V gene is TRBV30, the J gene TRBJ2-7, with TRBD1 as a possible D gene (6 bases). CDR1 is GTSNPN and CDR2 is SVGIG in the germline V gene (reference sequence). The V end was cut by 5 bases, the J end by 2 bases, with 22 bases between. The CDR3 is 16 residues long. This CDR3 is CAWAYTTGYRAYEQYF. DNA for the CDR3: TGTGCCTGGGCCTATACCACAGGGTACCGGGCCTACGAGCAGTACTTC.

The chain recombines TRBV27 with TRBJ2-7, with 9 positions matching TRBD1. Trimming removed 7 bases from V and 6 bases from J; junction bases left unmatched: 7. Germline values: CDR1 MNHEY, CDR2 SMNVEV (reference sequence). The CDR3 length is 13 residues. The CDR3 loop is CASTPGDRVEQYF. The DNA for the CDR3 is TGTGCCAGCACCCCAGGGGACAGGGTCGAGCAGTACTTC.

The chain joins TRBV7-9 to TRBJ2-7, with a possible D match to TRBD2 (6 bases). The CDR3 totals 14 residues. Trimming left V 5 bases short and J 0 bases short, with 11 bases between. Germline-derived CDR1 and CDR2 are SEHNR and FQNEAQ (reference sequence). The CDR3 spells CASSLRTTSYEQYF. The CDR3 region has the DNA TGTGCCAGCAGCCTCAGGACTACCTCCTACGAGCAGTACTTC.

A few counts support this clone. V is TRBV10-2 and J is TRBJ1-1, with 7 bases fitting TRBD1. This CDR3 is built from 11 residues. In germline, CDR1 is WSHSY, CDR2 SAAADI. V shed 6 bases and J 11 bases; nucleotides not matched to a gene: 6. CDR3 coding DNA: TGCGCCAGCAGCCCAACAGGGGAGGCTTTCTTT. Its protein product is CASSPTGEAFF.

This clone was observed a single time. The rearrangement uses TRBV11-2 and TRBJ1-6; 7 bases are a match to TRBD1. CDR3 length equals 15 residues. V shed 1 base and J 10 bases; nucleotides not matched to a gene: 7. The germline CDR1 and CDR2 sequences are SGHAT and FQNNGV. The CDR3 sequence: CASSLGAGGKSPLHF. In DNA form, the CDR3 reads TGTGCCAGCAGCTTAGGGGCAGGGGGAAAATCACCCCTCCACTTT.

The chain joins TRBV5-6 to TRBJ1-1, with D maybe TRBD1 (5 bases). CDR3 length equals 16 residues. V was trimmed by 4 bases and J by 1 base, leaving 17 bases between them. CDR1 is SGHDT, CDR2 YYEEEE, per germline. The CDR3 DNA reads as TGTGCCAGCAGCCCCGACCCCATCGGACAGAACACTGAAGCTTTCTTT. This encodes CASSPDPIGQNTEAFF.

The chain uses TRBV5-1 and TRBJ2-7; TRBD2 matches 8 bases. Per germline, CDR1 SGHRS and CDR2 YFSETQ. The CDR3 is 15 residues long. V dropped 2 bases and J dropped 3; count of bases not matched to a gene: 7. The CDR3, as DNA: TGCGCCAGCAGCTTACCGGGACTAGAAGTCTACGAGCAGTACTTC. As protein: CASSLPGLEVYEQYF.

The chain carries TRBV10-2 and TRBJ1-2, with unresolved D. The V end was cut by 6 bases, the J end by 4 bases, with 12 bases between. In germline, CDR1 is WSHSY, CDR2 SAAADI. CDR3 length equals 13 residues. CDR3 bases: TGCGCCAGCAGCCTAGACGGACTCTATGGCTACACCTTC. Its protein product is CASSLDGLYGYTF.

A word on this clone: The same CDR3 also results from other DNA sequences found in this sample. This sequence joins TRBV7-9 and TRBJ1-1; the D gene is possibly TRBD1 (5 bases). CDR1 and CDR2 (germline): SEHNR, FQNEAQ (reference sequence). The CDR3 is made up of 14 amino acids. V gave up 2 bases and J gave up 0 bases, with 7 bases separating them. Written as DNA, the CDR3 is TGTGCCAGCAGCTTACAGGGTATGAACACTGAAGCTTTCTTT. Its translation is CASSLQGMNTEAFF.

This chain uses TRBV29-1 with TRBJ1-2, with a possible D match to TRBD1 (6 bases). Trimming took off 5 bases at V and 2 bases at J, with 12 bases between the two ends. CDR1 and CDR2 (germline): SQVTM, ANQGSEA. The CDR3 is 13 residues long. The CDR3 is CSVKGRGNYGYTF. In nucleotides, the CDR3 is TGCAGCGTTAAGGGCAGGGGAAACTATGGCTACACCTTC.

This chain joins TRBV18 and TRBJ2-5; 7 positions match TRBD2. CDR1 and CDR2 from the germline V gene are KGHSH and LQKENI. Losses at the gene ends were 5 bases for V and 4 bases for J; bases not matched to a gene: 4. This CDR3 spans 13 amino acids. The CDR3, as DNA: TGTGCCAGCTCAAGCGGGGCAGGAGAGACCCAGTACTTC. Amino acid sequence: CASSSGAGETQYF.

On this clone itself: Germline and junction disagree at one end, which may indicate a read error. The V call is TRBV6-2 or TRBV6-3, the J call TRBJ1-1; 8 positions match TRBD1. The CDR3 extends over 12 amino acids. Germline V gene lookup returns CDR1 MNHEY and CDR2 SVGEGT. CDR3 DNA sequence: TGTGCCAGCAGTTACGTTCCAGGGGGCTTGATCTTT. This encodes CASSYVPGGLIF.

J is TRBJ2-5 and V is TRBV10-2, with a tentative D call TRBD2 (5 bases). V shed 6 bases and J shed 3 bases, with 11 bases lying between them. The CDR3 is 13 residues long. In germline, CDR1 is WSHSY, CDR2 SAAADI. CDR3 nucleotides: TGCGCCAGCAGACGAGGGAATGAAGAGACCCAGTACTTC. This gives the protein CASRRGNEETQYF.

V usage is TRBV3-1 (or the pseudogene TRBV3-2) and J usage is TRBJ1-1, with TRBD1 as a possible D gene (6 bases). V shed 4 bases and J shed 6 bases, with 9 bases lying between them. The CDR3 has 12 residues. From germline, CDR1 is LGHDT and CDR2 YNNKEL (reference sequence). The CDR3 DNA is TGTGCCAGCAGCCCTCCAGGGGCTGAAGCTTTCTTT. Amino acid sequence: CASSPPGAEAFF.

V is TRBV27 and J is TRBJ1-2, with D unresolved. Trimming removed 4 bases from V and 8 bases from J, with 17 bases in between. Germline values: CDR1 MNHEY, CDR2 SMNVEV (reference sequence). This CDR3 has 14 residues. The chain's CDR3 is CASSSLSSRSGYTF. CDR3 DNA sequence: TGTGCCAGCAGTTCTCTCAGTTCCCGATCAGGCTACACCTTC.

This sequence joins TRBV30 and TRBJ1-1, with D unresolved. Trimming stripped 4 bases from V and 11 bases from J, with 17 bases between. CDR3 length: 12 amino acids. Germline V lookup: CDR1 GTSNPN, CDR2 SVGIG (reference sequence). The chain's CDR3 is CAWMLWEGTAFF. The CDR3 DNA sequence: TGTGCCTGGATGCTGTGGGAGGGTACGGCTTTCTTT. The whole variable domain, filled in from reference TRBV30 and TRBJ1-1, reads SQTIHQWPATLVQPVGSPLSLECTVEGTSNPNLYWYRQAAGRGLQLLFYSVGIGQISSEVPQNLSASRPQDRQFILSSKKLLLSDSGFYLCAWMLWEGTAFFGQGTRLTVV.

The chain employs TRBV19 and TRBJ2-7; 9 bases are shared with TRBD1. CDR3 size: 14 residues. From germline, CDR1 is LNHDA and CDR2 SQIVND (reference sequence). Unmatched junction bases numbered 4, after V lost 4 bases and J lost 3 bases. Here the CDR3 DNA reads TGTGCCAGTAGTACTCGGACAGGGGACTACGAGCAGTACTTC. This sequence encodes CASSTRTGDYEQYF.

This chain uses TRBV5-5 with TRBJ1-2; possibly TRBD1 for D (6 bases). The ends were cut back, 4 bases at V and 7 bases at J, with 23 bases in the middle. Germline V gene sequence: CDR1 SGHKS, CDR2 YYEKEE (reference sequence). This CDR3 comprises 16 residues. The CDR3 sequence: CASSRKDSGQAGGYTF. The CDR3 bases are TGTGCCAGCAGCAGGAAGGACAGCGGTCAGGCAGGTGGCTACACCTTC.

This clone was counted a single time. J is TRBJ1-1 and V is TRBV7-2; weak D call: TRBD1 (6 bases). Germline lookup yields CDR1 SGHTA and CDR2 FQGNSA. Trimming shortened V by 4 bases and J by 5 bases, and 17 bases separated the two germline ends. This CDR3 has 15 amino acids. Here the CDR3 DNA reads TGTGCCAGCAGCTCTCGGGACACCCGGAGGACTGAAGCTTTCTTT. Its translation: CASSSRDTRRTEAFF.

The genes are TRBV7-6 and TRBJ2-5, with D possibly matching TRBD2 (6 bases). Trimming pared 5 bases from V and 5 bases from J, leaving 15 bases between. The germline CDR1 and CDR2 sequences are SGHVS and FNYEAQ. This CDR3 spans 14 amino acids. The CDR3 nucleotides are TGTGCCAGCAGCCCTTTGGCGGGGAGGGAGACCCAGTACTTC. This encodes CASSPLAGRETQYF.

V usage is TRBV28 and J usage is TRBJ1-5; no firm D call. V lost 5 bases and J lost 5, with 7 bases in between. Germline V CDR1 and CDR2: MDHEN, SYDVKM. The CDR3 extends over 12 amino acids. This chain's CDR3 is CASSRAYQPQHF. The CDR3 DNA is TGTGCCAGCAGTCGCGCGTATCAGCCCCAGCATTTT.

This chain joins TRBV27 and TRBJ2-3, with 9 nucleotides matching TRBD1. The germline CDR1 and CDR2 sequences are MNHEY and SMNVEV (reference sequence). V dropped 2 bases and J dropped 3; count of bases not matched to a gene: 6. This CDR3 has 16 amino acids. The CDR3 here is CASSLGRDRETDTQYF. As DNA, the CDR3 is TGTGCCAGCAGTTTAGGGCGGGACAGGGAAACAGATACGCAGTATTTT.

This clone has only one observation. The CDR3 is CASMQGTYYEQYF. The CDR3 DNA reads as TGTGCCAGCATGCAGGGTACCTACTACGAGCAGTACTTC. The J gene is TRBJ2-7, the V gene TRBV2; D might be TRBD1 (5 bases). The V end lost 7 bases, the J end lost 3 bases, and 13 bases lay between the germline ends. Germline values: CDR1 SNHLY, CDR2 FYNNEI. This CDR3 contains 13 residues.

The gene calls are TRBV21-1 and TRBJ2-1; TRBD1, the table's D call, was not compared with the DNA. TRBV21-1 is termed a pseudogene. The CDR3 totals 12 residues. CDR3: CASSKQGNEQFF. CDR3 bases: TGTGCCAGCAGCAAGCAGGGCAATGAGCAGTTCTTC.